This T cell receptor (beta chain) was captured in a study of blood T cell repertoires in COVID-19. The wider study: From T cells, B-cell-depleted T cells, or PBMCs came the material, which was cDNA or gDNA.

Seattle's enrolled individuals joined amid active infection and were then monitored longitudinally. TCRdb's copy holds only in-frame clones and misses some; the assay was immunoSEQ multiplex PCR. This repertoire shows about 120,000 clones, around 86% found once; its top ten account for approximately 10%. Germline lookup yields CDR1 SGHAT and CDR2 FQDESV (reference sequence). The V gene end was trimmed by 2 bases and the J gene end by 1 base; junction bases not matched to a gene: 5. The CDR3 consists of 16 residues. The specimen sequenced was peripheral blood. The chain combines TRBV11-1 with TRBJ2-3; 8 bases line up with TRBD2. The source of this sequence is an older woman with COVID-19, enrolled during active disease. The chain's CDR3 is CASSLWGTSGTDTQYF. Here the CDR3 DNA reads TGTGCCAGCAGCTTATGGGGGACTAGTGGCACAGATACGCAGTATTTT.